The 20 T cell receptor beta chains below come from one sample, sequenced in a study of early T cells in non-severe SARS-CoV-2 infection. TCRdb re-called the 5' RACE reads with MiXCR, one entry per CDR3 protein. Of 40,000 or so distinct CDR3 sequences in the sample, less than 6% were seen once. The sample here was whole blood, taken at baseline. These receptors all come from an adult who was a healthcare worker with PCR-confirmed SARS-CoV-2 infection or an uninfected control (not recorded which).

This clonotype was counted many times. This CDR3 is CASSSGLAGNHEQYF. The CDR3 DNA is TGCGCCAGCAGCTCGGGACTAGCGGGGAACCACGAGCAGTACTTC. This chain connects TRBV5-1 to TRBJ2-7; 13 nucleotides align to TRBD2. The CDR3 runs to 15 residues. Trimming at V came to 3 bases and at J to 5 bases, leaving 5 bases not matched to a gene. The germline V gene encodes CDR1 SGHRS and CDR2 YFSETQ.

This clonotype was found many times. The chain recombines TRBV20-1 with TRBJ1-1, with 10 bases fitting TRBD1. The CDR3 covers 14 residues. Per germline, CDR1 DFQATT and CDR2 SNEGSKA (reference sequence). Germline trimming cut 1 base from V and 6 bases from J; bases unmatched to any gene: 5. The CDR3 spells CSARVATGGPEAFF. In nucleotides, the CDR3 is TGCAGTGCTAGAGTCGCGACAGGGGGCCCTGAAGCTTTCTTT.

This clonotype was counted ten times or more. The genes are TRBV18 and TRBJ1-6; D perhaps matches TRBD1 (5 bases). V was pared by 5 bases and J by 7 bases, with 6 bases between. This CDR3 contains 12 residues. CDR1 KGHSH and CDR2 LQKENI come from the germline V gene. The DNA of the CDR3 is TGTGCCAGCTCAAACAGGAATTCACCCCTCCACTTT. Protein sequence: CASSNRNSPLHF.

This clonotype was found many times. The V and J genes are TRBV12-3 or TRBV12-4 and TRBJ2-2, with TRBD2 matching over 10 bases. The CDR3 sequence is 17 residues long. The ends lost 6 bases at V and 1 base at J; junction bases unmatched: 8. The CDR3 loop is CASRAPGTSENTGELFF. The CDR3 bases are TGTGCCAGCAGAGCCCCCGGGACTAGCGAGAACACCGGGGAGCTGTTTTTT.

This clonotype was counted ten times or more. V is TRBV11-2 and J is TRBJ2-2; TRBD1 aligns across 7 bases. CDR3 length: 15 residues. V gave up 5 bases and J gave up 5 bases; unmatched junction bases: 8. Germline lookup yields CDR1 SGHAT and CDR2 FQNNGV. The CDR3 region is CASSRAGTETGELFF. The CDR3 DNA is TGTGCCAGCAGCCGGGCCGGGACAGAAACCGGGGAGCTGTTTTTT.

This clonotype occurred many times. The CDR3 is CASSYRANGGSNEQFF. The CDR3, as DNA: TGTGCCAGCAGTTACCGCGCTAACGGGGGGAGCAATGAGCAGTTCTTC. The chain combines TRBV6-2 or TRBV6-3 with TRBJ2-1; 7 positions match TRBD2. Trimming removed 2 bases from V and 6 bases from J; junction bases left unmatched: 10. The germline gives CDR1 MNHEY, CDR2 SVGEGT. CDR3 size: 16 residues.

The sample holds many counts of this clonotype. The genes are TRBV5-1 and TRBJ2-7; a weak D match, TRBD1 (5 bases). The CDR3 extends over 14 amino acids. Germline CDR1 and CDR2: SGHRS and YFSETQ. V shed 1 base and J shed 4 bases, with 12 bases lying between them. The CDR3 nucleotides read TGCGCCAGCAGCTTGAGGGCAGGGTTTTACGAGCAGTACTTC. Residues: CASSLRAGFYEQYF.

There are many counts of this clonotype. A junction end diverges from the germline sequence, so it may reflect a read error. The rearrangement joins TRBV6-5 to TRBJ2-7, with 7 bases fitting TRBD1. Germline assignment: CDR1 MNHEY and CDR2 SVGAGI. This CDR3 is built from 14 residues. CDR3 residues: CASTPPGQSYAQYF. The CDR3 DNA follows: TGTGCCAGCACCCCCCCGGGACAGTCCTACGCGCAGTACTTC.

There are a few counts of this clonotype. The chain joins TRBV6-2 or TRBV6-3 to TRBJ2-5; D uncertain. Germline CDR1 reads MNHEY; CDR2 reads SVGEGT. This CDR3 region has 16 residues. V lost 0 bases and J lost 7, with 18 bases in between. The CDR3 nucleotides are TGTGCCAGCAGTTACTCCCGATTGACACGTCATGGGACCCAGTACTTC. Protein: CASSYSRLTRHGTQYF.

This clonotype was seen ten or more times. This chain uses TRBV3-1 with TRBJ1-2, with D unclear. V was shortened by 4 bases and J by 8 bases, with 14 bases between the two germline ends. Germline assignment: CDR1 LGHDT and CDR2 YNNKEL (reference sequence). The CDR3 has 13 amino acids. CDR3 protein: CASSRTGSMGYTF. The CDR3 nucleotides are TGTGCCAGCAGCCGGACCGGGTCAATGGGCTACACCTTC. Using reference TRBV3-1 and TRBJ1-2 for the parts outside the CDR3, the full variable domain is DTAVSQTPKYLVTQMGNDKSIKCEQNLGHDTMYWYKQDSKKFLKIMFSYNNKELIINETVPNRFSPKSPDKAHLNLHINSLELGDSAVYFCASSRTGSMGYTFGSGTRLTVV.

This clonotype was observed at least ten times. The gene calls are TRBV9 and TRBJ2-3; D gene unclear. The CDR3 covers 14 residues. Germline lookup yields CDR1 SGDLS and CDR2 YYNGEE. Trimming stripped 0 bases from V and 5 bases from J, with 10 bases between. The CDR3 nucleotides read TGTGCCAGCAGCGTAGTCTCGTTGGGAGATACGCAGTATTTT. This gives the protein CASSVVSLGDTQYF.

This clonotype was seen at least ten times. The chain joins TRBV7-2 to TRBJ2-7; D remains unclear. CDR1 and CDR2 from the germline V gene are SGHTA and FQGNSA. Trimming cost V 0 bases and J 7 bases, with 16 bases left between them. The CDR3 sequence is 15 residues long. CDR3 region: CASSLAARGLGEQYF. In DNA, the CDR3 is TGTGCCAGCAGCTTAGCGGCCAGAGGCTTGGGTGAGCAGTACTTC. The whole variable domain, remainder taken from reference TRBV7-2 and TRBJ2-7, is GAGVSQSPSNKVTEKGKDVELRCDPISGHTALYWYRQSLGQGLEFLIYFQGNSAPDKSGLPSDRFSAERTGGSVSTLTIQRTQQEDSAVYLCASSLAARGLGEQYFGPGTRLTVT.

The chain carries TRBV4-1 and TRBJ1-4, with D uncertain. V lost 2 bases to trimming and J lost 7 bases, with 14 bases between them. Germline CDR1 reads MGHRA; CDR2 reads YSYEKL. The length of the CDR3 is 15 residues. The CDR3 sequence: CASSQSVGSGEKLFF. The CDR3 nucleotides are TGCGCCAGCAGCCAATCGGTGGGGTCGGGTGAAAAACTGTTTTTT.

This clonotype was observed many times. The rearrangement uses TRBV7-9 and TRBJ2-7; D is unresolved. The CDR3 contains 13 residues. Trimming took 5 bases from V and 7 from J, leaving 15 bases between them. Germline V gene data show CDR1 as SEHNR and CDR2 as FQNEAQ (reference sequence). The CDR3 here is CASSLRAAGEQYF. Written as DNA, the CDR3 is TGTGCCAGCAGCCTCAGAGCCGCCGGGGAGCAGTACTTC.

CDR3 in amino acids: CSARGEVGSYNEQFF. The CDR3 nucleotides read TGCAGCGCCCGGGGTGAAGTAGGATCCTACAATGAGCAGTTCTTC. The V call is TRBV29-1, the J call TRBJ2-1; TRBD2 is a possible D gene (5 bases). Germline V CDR1 and CDR2: SQVTM, ANQGSEA. The germline V and J ends were trimmed by 7 bases and 1 base, with 17 bases remaining between them. This CDR3 comprises 15 residues.

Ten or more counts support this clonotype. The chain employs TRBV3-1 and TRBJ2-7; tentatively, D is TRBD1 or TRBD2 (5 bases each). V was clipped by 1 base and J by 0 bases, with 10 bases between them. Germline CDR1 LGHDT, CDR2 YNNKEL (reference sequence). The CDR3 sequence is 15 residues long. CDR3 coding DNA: TGTGCCAGCAGCCAAGGAGAGAGGGGCTCCTACGAGCAGTACTTC. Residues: CASSQGERGSYEQYF.

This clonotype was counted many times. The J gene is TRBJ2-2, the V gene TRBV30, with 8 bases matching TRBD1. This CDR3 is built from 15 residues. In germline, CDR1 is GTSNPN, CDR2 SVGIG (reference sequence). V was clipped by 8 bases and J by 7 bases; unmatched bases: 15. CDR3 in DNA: TGTGCCCGGACATTGGGTCCGGGACAGGTCGGGGAGCTGTTTTTT. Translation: CARTLGPGQVGELFF.

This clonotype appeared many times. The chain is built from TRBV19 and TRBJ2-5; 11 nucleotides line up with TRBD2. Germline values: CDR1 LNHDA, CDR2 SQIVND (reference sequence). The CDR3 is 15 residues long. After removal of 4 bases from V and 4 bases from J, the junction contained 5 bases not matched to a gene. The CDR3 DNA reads TGTGCCAGTAGTACTAGCGGGGGGAGAACAGAGACCCAGTACTTC. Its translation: CASSTSGGRTETQYF.

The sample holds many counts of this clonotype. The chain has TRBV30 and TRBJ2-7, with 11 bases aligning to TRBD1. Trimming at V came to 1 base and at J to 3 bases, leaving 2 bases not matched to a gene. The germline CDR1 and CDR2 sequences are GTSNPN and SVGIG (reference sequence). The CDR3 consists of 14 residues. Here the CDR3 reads CAWSAGTGGYEQYF. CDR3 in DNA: TGTGCCTGGAGTGCCGGGACAGGGGGCTACGAGCAGTACTTC.

The CDR3 region has the DNA TGTGCCAGCAGTTTTTCGGACAGGGGCAATGGCTACACCTTC. It yields the protein CASSFSDRGNGYTF. The chain recombines TRBV6-2 or TRBV6-3 with TRBJ1-2, with TRBD1 matching over 9 bases. V trimming: 4 bases; J trimming: 6 bases; junction bases outside the gene matches: 6. This CDR3 comprises 14 residues. Germline V CDR1 and CDR2: MNHEY, SVGEGT.